The rows below give T cell receptor beta chains drawn from one sample of a study of CXCR3-negative and CXCR3-positive naive CD8 T cells. Reprocessing the 5' RACE reads, TCRdb reports a single entry for every CDR3 protein and omits DNA. This specimen shows 40,000 to 45,000 distinct CDR3 sequences; the ten leading clones hold 14% to 15%. Specimen: memory CD8+ T cells from blood. The receptors stem from a human donor in good health. Some clones in this sample may be carry-over from other donors' samples. Each CDR3 is given with its conserved first and last residue. Fields, in order: J gene, V gene, CDR3 protein.

j_gene: TRBJ1-1; v_gene: TRBV4-2; CDR3aa: CASSQDLIDLYTEAFF
j_gene: TRBJ2-3; v_gene: TRBV3-1; CDR3aa: CASSRYGVTDTQYF
j_gene: TRBJ2-7; v_gene: TRBV6-6; CDR3aa: CASSYDRTYEQYF
j_gene: TRBJ2-4; v_gene: TRBV6-2/TRBV6-3; CDR3aa: CASSYVAGGGLAKNIQYF
j_gene: TRBJ2-5; v_gene: TRBV4-3; CDR3aa: CASSQDGDLAGTQYF
j_gene: TRBJ2-5; v_gene: TRBV5-1; CDR3aa: CASMGDRGFEAQYF
j_gene: TRBJ1-2; v_gene: TRBV30; CDR3aa: CAWSVGTGGYYGYTF
j_gene: TRBJ2-7; v_gene: TRBV5-1; CDR3aa: CASSWTKGEEQYF
j_gene: TRBJ2-1; v_gene: TRBV5-1; CDR3aa: CASSFRDRGLDEQFF
j_gene: TRBJ1-4; v_gene: TRBV28; CDR3aa: CASTIGVDEKLFF
j_gene: TRBJ2-7; v_gene: TRBV28; CDR3aa: CASSLGRGAYEQYF
j_gene: TRBJ2-5; v_gene: TRBV7-6; CDR3aa: CASSPIAGTVKQETQYF
j_gene: TRBJ2-4; v_gene: TRBV7-2; CDR3aa: CASSHPQLLAKNIQYF
j_gene: TRBJ2-2; v_gene: TRBV19; CDR3aa: CASKPGVAGELFF
j_gene: TRBJ1-4; v_gene: TRBV28; CDR3aa: CASSLGDTDEKLFF
j_gene: TRBJ1-2; v_gene: TRBV29-1; CDR3aa: CSVGGTDGYTF
j_gene: TRBJ2-3; v_gene: TRBV7-3; CDR3aa: CASSLSLDTDTQYF
j_gene: TRBJ2-7; v_gene: TRBV29-1; CDR3aa: CSVGVTGQYYEQYF
j_gene: TRBJ2-1; v_gene: TRBV9; CDR3aa: CASSASGGANEQFF
j_gene: TRBJ2-1; v_gene: TRBV15; CDR3aa: CATSRDVGGQEQFF
j_gene: TRBJ2-3; v_gene: TRBV5-1; CDR3aa: CASSLKRGGRTDTQYF
j_gene: TRBJ2-2; v_gene: TRBV4-3; CDR3aa: CASSQGTSGGDTGELFF
j_gene: TRBJ2-1; v_gene: TRBV19; CDR3aa: CASSRITSGAYNEQFF
j_gene: TRBJ2-4; v_gene: TRBV4-1; CDR3aa: CASSQESDRGWNIQYF
j_gene: TRBJ1-2; v_gene: TRBV7-6; CDR3aa: CASSHPGLGEGYTF
j_gene: TRBJ1-1; v_gene: TRBV6-1; CDR3aa: CASSEEMGPNTEAFF
j_gene: TRBJ1-1; v_gene: TRBV3-2; CDR3aa: CASSQDGEMNTEAFF
j_gene: TRBJ1-1; v_gene: TRBV15; CDR3aa: CATSRELTEAFF
j_gene: TRBJ2-3; v_gene: TRBV18; CDR3aa: CASSPPSGGEYF
j_gene: TRBJ2-5; v_gene: TRBV3-1; CDR3aa: CASSQESVERGSGETQYF
j_gene: TRBJ2-1; v_gene: TRBV4-2; CDR3aa: CASSQRLADNEQFF
j_gene: TRBJ1-5; v_gene: TRBV19; CDR3aa: CASSISGSWGNQPQHF
j_gene: TRBJ1-5; v_gene: TRBV30; CDR3aa: CAWSSGTDSNQPQHF
j_gene: TRBJ2-1; v_gene: TRBV7-6; CDR3aa: CASSETYNEQFF
j_gene: TRBJ2-3; v_gene: TRBV28; CDR3aa: CASSLSTTDTQYF
j_gene: TRBJ2-7; v_gene: TRBV4-3; CDR3aa: CASSQDEGANSYEQYF
j_gene: TRBJ1-6; v_gene: TRBV28; CDR3aa: CASSLVHRDNSPLHF
j_gene: TRBJ1-5; v_gene: TRBV4-3; CDR3aa: CASSQEIRNNQPQHF
j_gene: TRBJ1-2; v_gene: TRBV9; CDR3aa: CASSVGTNYGYTF
j_gene: TRBJ2-2; v_gene: TRBV4-1; CDR3aa: CASSHKEGGRSTGELFF
j_gene: TRBJ2-3; v_gene: TRBV3-1; CDR3aa: CASSPRTSRSTDTQYF
j_gene: TRBJ2-7; v_gene: TRBV27; CDR3aa: CASSLVAGPAYEQYF
j_gene: TRBJ2-2; v_gene: TRBV15; CDR3aa: CATSITGGNTGELFF
j_gene: TRBJ2-7; v_gene: TRBV29-1; CDR3aa: CSVGGPGATYEQYF
j_gene: TRBJ2-1; v_gene: TRBV11-2; CDR3aa: CASSLGQGNNEQFF